The clone carrying this T cell receptor beta chain was detected only a few times. Its specificity is not known. Time point in this sample: patch test 2, 6 weeks after DPC sensitization. The treatment denotes: therapeutic diphenylcyclopropenone sensitization with weekly scalp DPC. This specimen belongs to a study of human T cells and chemical hapten exposure. About the research overall: Diphenylcyclopropenone was administered weekly to the scalp of patients throughout the approximately 23-week study.

CDR3 length: 15 amino acids. The V gene lost 5 bases and the J gene lost 7 bases, with 18 bases spanning the gap. Per germline, CDR1 MNHEY and CDR2 SVGEGT. The library gave individual cDNA molecules unique molecular identifiers. TCRdb re-analysed the RACE reads in MiXCR, keeping a single row per CDR3 protein. The sample records 80,000 to 95,000 distinct CDR3 sequences, around 10% being singletons. General observations from the study: TCRs at high frequency, those above 1 in 1000, did not change with DPC sensitization. Controls had significantly fewer large CDR3 similarity clusters than were formed by expanded TCRs.

This chain connects TRBV6-2 or TRBV6-3 to TRBJ1-5; D might be TRBD1 (6 bases). This receptor was obtained from a man between 18 and 35 years old with alopecia areata. Some clones in this sample may be carry-over from other donors' samples. Sequencing used whole blood, obtained in connection with sensitization to the hapten diphenylcyclopropenone (DPC). CDR3 amino acids: CASSTRPGELQPQHF. The CDR3 DNA is TGTGCCAGCAGTACCCGCCCAGGGGAATTACAGCCCCAGCATTTT.